Listed below are T cell receptor beta chains from one sample, sequenced in a study of blood T cell repertoires in COVID-19. Repertoires were generated with immunoSEQ multiplex PCR, while TCRdb's copy carries only in-frame clones and drops some. Seen here are 50,000 to 70,000 clones, about 78% observed once, and the top ten hold roughly a fifth. Sequenced input: peripheral blood. Every receptor here comes from a man in his fifties or sixties with active or convalescent COVID-19. The CDR3 runs from the conserved cysteine through the conserved F or W. Each record gives: J gene, V gene, clone size, D gene, CDR3 DNA, CDR3 protein. The D gene is left open where the match is weak. Rows may omit the clone size; those that give it use once, few, many or a size class.

TRBJ2-7,TRBV12-3/TRBV12-4,NA,NA,TGTGCCAGCAGTTCCCCCGGCTACGAGCAGTACTTC,CASSSPGYEQYF
TRBJ2-3,TRBV7-3,NA,NA,TGTGCCAGCAGCAGAAGAGGGGGGGGCACAGATACGCAGTATTTT,CASSRRGGGTDTQYF
TRBJ2-7,TRBV5-4,NA,TRBD2,TGTGCCAGCAGCTTGCGGACTAGCGGCTCCTACGAGCAGTACTTC,CASSLRTSGSYEQYF
TRBJ1-5,TRBV10-2,NA,TRBD1,TGCGCCAGCAGTGGGACAGGGGGTCAGCCCCAGCATTTT,CASSGTGGQPQHF
TRBJ1-5,TRBV4-1,few,NA,TGCGCCAGCAGCCGCCGGGAGGGCGGACAGCCCCAGCATTTT,CASSRREGGQPQHF
TRBJ2-1,TRBV12-3/TRBV12-4,few,NA,TGTGCCAGCAGTGGGGGGAACAATGAGCAGTTCTTC,CASSGGNNEQFF
TRBJ2-1,TRBV27,NA,TRBD2,TGTGCCAGCAACCAGCGGGGAAAATACAATGAGCAGTTCTTC,CASNQRGKYNEQFF
TRBJ1-4,TRBV27,NA,TRBD1,TGTGCCAGCAGGGAGGGGGGACAGGGAAATGAAAAACTGTTTTTT,CASREGGQGNEKLFF
TRBJ1-3,TRBV5-8,NA,TRBD1,TGTGCCAGCAGCCCGGGACAGTCCTCTTTAAACACCATATATTTT,CASSPGQSSLNTIYF
TRBJ1-5,TRBV19,NA,TRBD1,TGTGCCAGTAGTATAACAAGGGGACAGCCAAGCAATCAGCCCCAGCATTTT,CASSITRGQPSNQPQHF
TRBJ1-2,TRBV18,NA,TRBD1,TGTGCCAGCACTAGGGACAGGGAGTCTGGCTACACCTTC,CASTRDRESGYTF
TRBJ1-5,TRBV7-2,NA,TRBD1,TGTGCCAGCAGCCTACCTTCAGGGACAGGGGGCAATCAGCCCCAGCATTTT,CASSLPSGTGGNQPQHF
TRBJ2-1,TRBV3-1/TRBV3-2,NA,TRBD1,TGTGCCAGCAGCCGGGACAGCGGCTCCTACAATGAGCAGTTCTTC,CASSRDSGSYNEQFF
TRBJ2-3,TRBV7-8,NA,NA,TGTGCCAGCCACAACCTCCCCCATACGCAGTATTTT,CASHNLPHTQYF
TRBJ2-2,TRBV11-2,NA,TRBD2,TGTGCCAGCAGCTTTCGACTAGCGGGGCTGGGGGAGCTGTTTTTT,CASSFRLAGLGELFF
TRBJ2-5,TRBV5-8,NA,NA,TGTGCCAGCAGCTCCGGTTCAGGGGTCGGAGAGACCCAGTACTTC,CASSSGSGVGETQYF
TRBJ2-5,TRBV7-8,NA,NA,TGTGCCAGCAGCTTATCTCCGGGGACCCAGTACTTC,CASSLSPGTQYF
TRBJ1-2,TRBV7-9,NA,NA,TGTGCCAGCAGCTTCGGGAGCTATGGCTACACCTTC,CASSFGSYGYTF
TRBJ2-7,TRBV13,NA,NA,TGTGCCAGCAGCTTAATGGCAGCCTACGAGCAGTACTTC,CASSLMAAYEQYF
TRBJ1-1,TRBV5-1,NA,TRBD1,TGCGCCAGCAGCTCGGACAGGCCGAACACTGAAGCTTTCTTT,CASSSDRPNTEAFF
TRBJ2-7,TRBV18,NA,NA,TGTGCCAGCTCACCACCCGCGTTCTCCTACGAGCAGTACTTC,CASSPPAFSYEQYF
TRBJ1-2,TRBV29-1,NA,TRBD1,TGCAGCGTGGGATACGACAGGGGGCGCGGCTACACCTTC,CSVGYDRGRGYTF
TRBJ2-5,TRBV6-5,NA,TRBD1,TGTGCCAGCAGACGGGACAGTTACCAAGAGACCCAGTACTTC,CASRRDSYQETQYF
TRBJ2-7,TRBV6-5,NA,NA,TGTGCCAGCAGGCTCCCAGGGGACGCCTACGAGCAGTACTTC,CASRLPGDAYEQYF
TRBJ2-7,TRBV5-4,NA,TRBD2,TGTGCCAGCAGAGGCGGGGGGGCCGCGGTCGCCGAGCAGTACTTC,CASRGGGAAVAEQYF